A selection of T cell receptor beta chains follows, all from one sample in a study of Ad26.COV2.S vaccination and SARS-CoV-2 variants. Profiling relied on immunoSEQ multiplex PCR, and the TCRdb table lists in-frame clones only, not all of them. This table holds about 140,000 clones, approximately 90% found once. Sequencing was performed on peripheral blood, taken after recovery from COVID-19. The receptors come from a human donor who had recovered from COVID-19. CDR3s include the opening cysteine and the closing phenylalanine or tryptophan. The D gene is left open where the match is weak. Rows give clone size only sometimes, using once, few, many, or a class for an expanded clone.

j_call | clone_size | v_call | d_call | cdr3_aa | cdr3_nt
TRBJ2-1 | . | TRBV5-1 | . | CASSSITDNEQFF | TGCGCCAGCAGCTCGATTACCGACAATGAGCAGTTCTTC
TRBJ2-6 | . | TRBV19 | . | CAAKNSGANVLTF | TGTGCCGCCAAGAACTCTGGGGCCAACGTCCTGACTTTC
TRBJ2-7 | . | TRBV6-5 | TRBD2 | CASSPGLESYEQYF | TGTGCCAGCAGTCCGGGACTAGAATCCTACGAGCAGTACTTC
TRBJ2-1 | . | TRBV5-4 | TRBD1 | CASSSPSQGQGIPYNEQFF | TGTGCCAGCAGCTCACCATCTCAGGGACAGGGGATTCCCTACAATGAGCAGTTCTTC
TRBJ2-1 | . | TRBV5-4 | . | CASSFAGARWNEQFF | TGTGCCAGCAGCTTCGCGGGGGCGCGGTGGAATGAGCAGTTCTTC
TRBJ1-2 | . | TRBV4-2 | . | CASSQGSEPGIYGYTF | TGTGCCAGCAGCCAAGGTAGCGAACCGGGCATCTATGGCTACACCTTC
TRBJ1-4 | . | TRBV6-5 | TRBD1 | CASSYSRTGLNEKLFF | TGTGCCAGCAGTTACTCCCGGACAGGGCTGAATGAAAAACTGTTTTTT
TRBJ2-1 | . | TRBV6-5 | . | CASTNRGYNNEQFF | TGTGCCAGCACCAATCGGGGGTATAACAATGAGCAGTTCTTC
TRBJ2-3 | . | TRBV21-1 | . | CASSKALHRTGKTDTQYF | TGTGCCAGCAGCAAAGCGCTTCATAGGACAGGGAAAACAGATACGCAGTATTTT
TRBJ2-1 | . | TRBV3-1/TRBV3-2 | TRBD1 | CASSQVVPGQGGEQFF | TGTGCCAGCAGCCAAGTAGTTCCGGGACAGGGAGGTGAGCAGTTCTTC
TRBJ2-5 | . | TRBV2 | . | CASGRGGETQYF | TGTGCCAGCGGTCGTGGGGGAGAGACCCAGTACTTC
TRBJ1-1 | . | TRBV7-9 | . | CASSLDGEVGAFF | TGTGCCAGCAGCCTAGACGGGGAGGTAGGAGCTTTCTTT
TRBJ2-1 | . | TRBV7-2 | TRBD2 | CASSLTSGDGYEQFF | TGTGCCAGCAGCTTAACTAGCGGGGATGGCTATGAGCAGTTCTTC
TRBJ2-2 | . | TRBV5-1 | TRBD2 | CASSLQAGGITGELFF | TGCGCCAGCAGCTTGCAGGCGGGGGGAATAACCGGGGAGCTGTTTTTT
TRBJ1-1 | . | TRBV10-1 | . | CASSESLDRLAFF | TGCGCCAGCAGTGAGTCCCTTGACAGACTAGCTTTCTTT
TRBJ2-2 | . | TRBV9 | . | CASSPSQSGELFF | TGTGCCAGCAGCCCTAGCCAGTCGGGGGAGCTGTTTTTT
TRBJ2-7 | . | TRBV4-1 | . | CASSQASGYEQYF | TGCGCCAGCAGCCAGGCTTCTGGTTACGAGCAGTACTTC
TRBJ2-3 | . | TRBV7-2 | . | CASSLTAGTDTQYF | TGTGCCAGCAGCTTAACCGCGGGGACAGATACGCAGTATTTT
TRBJ1-1 | once | TRBV7-2 | . | CASKTREGGTEAFF | TGTGCCAGCAAAACCCGGGAGGGTGGCACTGAAGCTTTCTTT
TRBJ2-7 | . | TRBV7-7 | . | CASSLDHRDPVSSSYEQYF | TGTGCTAGCAGCTTAGACCACAGGGATCCCGTTTCGAGCTCCTACGAGCAGTACTTC
TRBJ1-1 | once | TRBV27 | . | CASSLTGVNTEAFF | TGTGCCAGCAGTTTAACAGGAGTGAACACTGAAGCTTTCTTT
TRBJ1-6 | . | TRBV28 | . | CASTLGGNSPLHF | TGTGCCAGCACCCTGGGGGGTAATTCACCCCTCCACTTT
TRBJ2-1 | . | TRBV1 | . | CTSSQDWSVEGGGNEQFF | TGCACCAGCAGCCAAGATTGGAGTGTTGAGGGGGGGGGAAATGAGCAGTTCTTC
TRBJ1-4 | . | TRBV19 | . | CASSPTENNEKLFF | TGTGCCAGTAGTCCGACCGAGAATAATGAAAAACTGTTTTTT
TRBJ2-1 | . | TRBV7-9 | . | CASSSSLPLGDEQFF | TGTGCCAGCAGCTCTAGCTTACCTCTTGGCGATGAGCAGTTCTTC
TRBJ2-1 | once | TRBV27 | . | CASSLSIQVFYNEQFF | TGTGCCAGCAGTTTATCTATCCAAGTTTTCTACAATGAGCAGTTCTTC
TRBJ1-5 | . | TRBV6-6 | TRBD1 | CASSQDRSQPQHF | TGTGCCAGCAGCCAGGACAGGTCTCAGCCCCAGCATTTT
TRBJ2-3 | . | TRBV5-1 | . | CASSFYQTDTQYF | TGCGCCAGCAGCTTTTACCAGACAGATACGCAGTATTTT
TRBJ2-1 | . | TRBV4-3 | TRBD2 | CASSQDRETSGWNEQFF | TGCGCCAGCAGCCAAGATCGTGAGACTAGCGGATGGAATGAGCAGTTCTTC
TRBJ2-7 | . | TRBV3-1/TRBV3-2 | TRBD1 | CASSPRDSPYEQYF | TGTGCCAGCAGCCCCCGGGACAGCCCCTACGAGCAGTACTTC
TRBJ1-1 | . | TRBV28 | . | CASERASGTEAFF | TGTGCCAGCGAGAGGGCATCGGGCACTGAAGCTTTCTTT
TRBJ1-4 | . | TRBV30 | TRBD1 | CAWSRSGQGRKNNEKLFF | TGTGCCTGGAGTAGAAGTGGACAGGGGAGGAAGAATAATGAAAAACTGTTTTTT
TRBJ2-3 | . | TRBV7-8 | . | CASRGRAPGDTQYF | TGTGCCAGCAGGGGAAGGGCGCCCGGGGACACGCAGTATTTT
TRBJ1-2 | . | TRBV7-9 | . | CASSLTSTNYGYTF | TGTGCCAGCAGCTTGACATCAACTAACTATGGCTACACCTTC
TRBJ2-2 | . | TRBV6-2/TRBV6-3 | . | CASSSAGVGELFF | TGTGCCAGCAGTTCGGCAGGGGTCGGGGAGCTGTTTTTT
TRBJ2-7 | . | TRBV7-2 | . | CAPLLEPQYF | TGTGCCCCATTACTAGAGCCGCAGTACTTC
TRBJ2-4 | . | TRBV6-2/TRBV6-3 | . | CASSPKNSTEEIPLAKNIQYF | TGTGCCAGCAGTCCGAAGAACTCGACCGAAGAAATACCGTTAGCCAAAAACATTCAGTACTTC
TRBJ2-1 | . | TRBV11-2 | . | CASSLIPQGGTYNEQFF | TGTGCCAGCAGCTTAATCCCCCAGGGGGGCACCTACAATGAGCAGTTCTTC
TRBJ2-3 | . | TRBV7-9 | TRBD1 | CASSSGGGDTQYF | TGTGCCAGCAGCTCAGGGGGTGGAGATACGCAGTATTTT
TRBJ2-1 | . | TRBV20-1 | . | CSASSGYEQFF | TGCAGTGCTAGTTCGGGGTATGAGCAGTTCTTC
TRBJ1-2 | . | TRBV4-1 | . | CASSHPSKAEGYTF | TGCGCCAGCAGCCACCCCTCGAAGGCAGAAGGCTACACCTTC